Listed below are T cell receptor beta chains from one sample, sequenced in a study of cytomegalovirus exposure and HLA in healthy donors. Using immunoSEQ multiplex PCR, the repertoire was profiled, and TCRdb retains in-frame clones only, with some absent. Among about 140,000 clones, 78% were seen once, and the ten largest hold roughly 2.8%. Sequencing used PBMCs. These receptors were obtained from a male donor in good health and CMV-seronegative. Each CDR3 is given with its conserved first and last residue. D genes are given only for firm matches. The size entry is marked missing in some rows and otherwise reads once, few, many or a size class.

j_call clone_size d_call v_call cdr3_aa cdr3_nt
TRBJ2-1 NA TRBD2 TRBV5-1 CASRPSGSNEQFF TGCGCCAGCAGACCTAGCGGGAGTAATGAGCAGTTCTTC
TRBJ2-1 NA TRBD1 TRBV2 CASSDRDRGDYNEQFF TGTGCCAGCAGCGACCGGGACAGGGGCGACTACAATGAGCAGTTCTTC
TRBJ2-5 NA NA TRBV5-1 CASSYSQETQYF TGCGCCAGCAGCTACAGCCAAGAGACCCAGTACTTC
TRBJ2-5 NA TRBD2 TRBV29-1 CSAIGLASAETQYF TGCAGCGCTATTGGACTAGCTTCCGCAGAGACCCAGTACTTC
TRBJ2-3 NA TRBD1 TRBV20-1 CSARGTETQYF TGCAGTGCTAGGGGGACAGAGACGCAGTATTTT
TRBJ1-2 NA NA TRBV13 CASSLGTWGHGYGYTF TGTGCCAGCAGCTTAGGCACCTGGGGGCATGGCTATGGCTACACCTTC
TRBJ1-5 NA NA TRBV18 CASSPPSGGGNQPQHF TGTGCCAGCTCACCCCCGTCGGGGGGGGGTAATCAGCCCCAGCATTTT
TRBJ1-4 NA TRBD1 TRBV5-1 CASSLGQGVEKLFF TGCGCCAGCAGCTTGGGACAGGGAGTTGAAAAACTGTTTTTT
TRBJ1-1 once NA TRBV6-6 CASYWDIVTEAFF TGTGCCAGCTACTGGGACATAGTCACTGAAGCTTTCTTT
TRBJ1-1 few TRBD1 TRBV6-5 CASSRIAGTGAEAFF TGTGCCAGCAGTAGGATAGCCGGGACAGGCGCTGAAGCTTTCTTT
TRBJ1-1 once TRBD1 TRBV6-5 CASSYSATGYTEAFF TGTGCCAGCAGTTACTCCGCGACAGGGTACACTGAAGCTTTCTTT
TRBJ2-3 NA NA TRBV27 CASSFRGSRISTDTQYF TGTGCCAGCAGTTTCCGAGGCAGTAGAATTAGCACAGATACGCAGTATTTT
TRBJ2-3 NA TRBD2 TRBV7-9 CASSLYSGGGIITDTQYF TGTGCCAGCAGCTTATATAGCGGGGGAGGTATAATTACAGATACGCAGTATTTT
TRBJ2-7 few NA TRBV9 CASSHGEGRLEQYF TGTGCCAGCAGCCACGGAGAGGGCCGCCTCGAGCAGTACTTC
TRBJ2-1 NA TRBD2 TRBV7-9 CASSYPPTPGLVGNEQFF TGTGCCAGCAGCTATCCCCCAACCCCGGGACTAGTAGGTAATGAGCAGTTCTTC
TRBJ2-5 NA NA TRBV5-1 CASGGGGQETQYF TGCGCCAGTGGGGGAGGGGGCCAAGAGACCCAGTACTTC
TRBJ2-5 NA NA TRBV7-2 CASSTHGGQETQYF TGTGCCAGCAGCACCCACGGCGGCCAAGAGACCCAGTACTTC
TRBJ1-1 NA NA TRBV6-4 CASSEGGNTEAFF TGTGCCAGCAGTGAGGGGGGGAACACTGAAGCTTTCTTT
TRBJ2-1 NA TRBD2 TRBV19 CASSIGSSGGANEQFF TGTGCCAGTAGTATCGGCTCTAGCGGGGGGGCCAATGAGCAGTTCTTC
TRBJ2-7 NA TRBD1 TRBV18 CASSPGMDRDSDEQYF TGTGCCAGCTCACCGGGAATGGACAGGGATAGCGACGAGCAGTACTTC
TRBJ2-1 NA NA TRBV30 CAWTVEREQFF TGTGCCTGGACCGTCGAACGGGAGCAGTTCTTC
TRBJ2-1 once NA TRBV10-2 CASSVNGRRGNEQFF TGCGCCAGCAGCGTTAATGGGAGGAGGGGCAATGAGCAGTTCTTC
TRBJ2-1 NA TRBD1 TRBV5-1 CASSPEGQEAPTEQFF TGCGCCAGCAGCCCGGAGGGACAGGAAGCCCCTACTGAGCAGTTCTTC
TRBJ1-1 few NA TRBV30 CAWSPSGRGAEAFF TGTGCCTGGAGTCCCTCGGGACGGGGGGCTGAAGCTTTCTTT
TRBJ2-7 NA NA TRBV6-1 CASSEGWIPFSYEQYF TGTGCCAGCAGTGAGGGCTGGATACCATTCTCCTACGAGCAGTACTTC
TRBJ2-5 once NA TRBV5-1 CASSLSVGGVVETQYF TGCGCCAGCAGCTTGTCGGTGGGGGGAGTTGTAGAGACCCAGTACTTC
TRBJ2-1 once TRBD2 TRBV5-1 CASSLAASGFISYNEQFF TGCGCCAGCAGCTTGGCGGCTAGCGGGTTTATCTCCTACAATGAGCAGTTCTTC
TRBJ1-2 NA TRBD1 TRBV12-5 CASGLVPKGQSSSWGFNYGYTF TGTGCTAGTGGTTTGGTCCCCAAGGGACAGTCTTCCTCTTGGGGGTTTAACTATGGCTACACCTTC
TRBJ2-3 NA TRBD2 TRBV5-1 CASSLATTGLAGVDTQYF TGCGCCAGCAGCTTGGCTACAACGGGACTAGCGGGAGTAGATACGCAGTATTTT
TRBJ2-3 NA NA TRBV5-4 CASSLHTSLTDTQYF TGTGCCAGCAGCTTGCACACTAGCCTCACAGATACGCAGTATTTT
TRBJ2-7 NA NA TRBV12-5 CASGLGALADYEQYF TGTGCTAGTGGTTTGGGGGCCCTAGCAGACTACGAGCAGTACTTC
TRBJ2-3 few NA TRBV5-6 CASSLVRGNTQYF TGTGCCAGCAGCTTGGTTAGGGGAAATACGCAGTATTTT
TRBJ1-6 NA TRBD1 TRBV19 CASSIPGTGVTLHF TGTGCCAGTAGTATACCCGGGACAGGGGTCACCCTCCACTTT
TRBJ2-1 NA TRBD2 TRBV9 CASSVVGSGVLTDNEQFF TGTGCCAGCAGCGTAGTCGGGAGCGGGGTGTTGACGGACAATGAGCAGTTCTTC
TRBJ1-3 NA TRBD1 TRBV11-1 CASSFEGANGNTIYF TGTGCCAGCAGCTTTGAGGGGGCGAATGGAAACACCATATATTTT
TRBJ2-5 NA NA TRBV30 CAWASLGGRETQYF TGTGCCTGGGCTAGCCTGGGGGGGCGGGAGACCCAGTACTTC
TRBJ2-3 NA NA TRBV4-3 CASSQGSVSADTQYF TGCGCCAGCAGCCAAGGTTCCGTAAGTGCGGATACGCAGTATTTT
TRBJ2-5 NA TRBD2 TRBV15 CATSRVASGKRETQYF TGTGCCACCAGCAGAGTGGCTAGCGGTAAACGGGAGACCCAGTACTTC
TRBJ2-7 NA NA TRBV4-1 CASSQALSGIYEQYF TGCGCCAGCAGCCAAGCGCTTAGCGGCATCTACGAGCAGTACTTC
TRBJ1-1 NA NA TRBV5-4 CASSLQGPNTEAFF TGTGCCAGCAGCTTGCAGGGGCCCAACACTGAAGCTTTCTTT
TRBJ1-1 NA NA TRBV6-5 CASSFDQGYTEAFF TGTGCCAGCAGTTTCGACCAGGGGTACACTGAAGCTTTCTTT
TRBJ2-7 NA NA TRBV5-6 CASRGTGQTLGDEQYF TGTGCCAGCAGGGGAACGGGACAAACCTTAGGCGACGAGCAGTACTTC
TRBJ2-7 once TRBD2 TRBV7-6 CASSSPGLDIYEQYF TGTGCCAGCAGCTCTCCTGGACTAGATATCTACGAGCAGTACTTC
TRBJ1-5 NA TRBD1 TRBV7-3 CASSSPGRQGQPQHF TGTGCCAGCAGCTCCCCCGGCCGACAGGGGCAGCCCCAGCATTTT
TRBJ1-1 NA NA TRBV29-1 CSASGRQGGNTEAFF TGCAGCGCCTCAGGACGGCAGGGCGGGAACACTGAAGCTTTCTTT
TRBJ2-5 NA TRBD2 TRBV14 CASRPRGVRRETQYF TGTGCCAGCAGACCCCGGGGGGTCCGGCGGGAGACCCAGTACTTC